This T cell receptor beta chain was sequenced during a study of beta chain features in type 1 diabetes. Overall study: Analysis included 100 million to 140 million sorted cells drawn from all samples. General study findings and limits: Cells expressing TCR highly could be over-represented by cDNA sequencing. In all four CD4+ subsets, TCRB CDR3 length was significantly, moderately reduced in type 1 diabetes. A greater similarity of naive, central memory and Treg TCRB repertoires was seen among patients than among healthy donors.

Reverse transcribing all isolated RNA meant expressed TCRB transcripts were sequenced. The method was immunoSEQ multiplex PCR; TCRdb's version includes in-frame clones alone and lacks a portion of them. In the table there are a few hundred thousand clones, roughly 15% of which are singletons. Without exception, sorted populations had purity beyond 95%. This clone was counted only a few times. Its antigen is unidentified. V lost 3 bases to trimming and J lost 3 bases; unmatched junction nucleotides: 2. There are 16 residues in the CDR3. Germline CDR1 and CDR2: SGHRS and YFSETQ. The sequencing input was naive CD4+ T cells from blood. The receptor was isolated from a man aged 18 to 29 with type 1 diabetes. The chain is built from TRBV5-1 and TRBJ2-4; 14 nucleotides align to TRBD2. The CDR3 DNA sequence: TGCGCCAGCAGCTGGGGGACTAGCGGGAGCAAAAACATTCAGTACTTC. Its translation is CASSWGTSGSKNIQYF.